One and the same sample provided the 18 T cell receptor beta chains below, sequenced in a study of technical replicates of blood from several donors. Measured with immunoSEQ multiplex PCR; TCRdb has only the in-frame clones, and not every one. The sample consists of approximately 65,000 clones, around 85% of them appearing once. Sequencing was done on a sample of PBMCs. All receptors come from a human donor in good health. Some clones in this sample may be carry-over from other donors' samples.

The V call is TRBV19, the J call TRBJ1-3; TRBD1 might be the D (6 bases). The CDR3 runs 15 residues. V was shortened by 6 bases and J by 0 bases, with 12 bases between the two germline ends. Germline V gives CDR1 LNHDA, CDR2 SQIVND (reference sequence). CDR3 sequence (DNA): TGTGCCAGTAGAGCGGGACATTACTCTGGAAACACCATATATTTT. It translates to CASRAGHYSGNTIYF. Full variable domain (rest looked up from reference TRBV19 and TRBJ1-3): DGGITQSPKYLFRKEGQNVTLSCEQNLNHDAMYWYRQDPGQGLRLIYYSQIVNDFQKGDIAEGYSVSREKKESFPLTVTSAQKNPTAFYLCASRAGHYSGNTIYFGEGSWLTVV.

J is TRBJ2-3 and V is TRBV9, with D possibly being TRBD2 (5 bases). Trimming removed 0 bases from V and 2 bases from J, with 10 bases in between. Germline V gene lookup returns CDR1 SGDLS and CDR2 YYNGEE. CDR3 length equals 15 residues. The CDR3 DNA follows: TGTGCCAGCAGCGTAGAGGCGGGTACCACAGATACGCAGTATTTT. It specifies CASSVEAGTTDTQYF.

V usage is TRBV2 and J usage is TRBJ1-1; D gene ambiguous. There are 13 residues in the CDR3. The germline gives CDR1 SNHLY, CDR2 FYNNEI. V was clipped by 2 bases and J by 1 base, with 5 bases between them. CDR3 DNA sequence: TGTGCCAGCAGTGAATCGTGGAACACTGAAGCTTTCTTT. It translates to CASSESWNTEAFF.

V usage is TRBV18 and J usage is TRBJ2-5; 8 bases align to TRBD2. Germline CDR1 and CDR2: KGHSH and LQKENI. J gave up 2 bases and V 2 bases, and 13 bases lay outside the gene matches. The CDR3 is 18 residues long. As DNA, the CDR3 is TGTGCCAGCTCACCAGGGGATGGAGCTAGCGGGCTACAAGAGACCCAGTACTTC. Translated, it gives CASSPGDGASGLQETQYF.

The V gene is TRBV30, the J gene TRBJ2-5; D perhaps matches TRBD1 (5 bases). The germline V and J ends were trimmed by 2 bases and 2 bases, with 9 bases remaining between them. The CDR3 sequence is 13 residues long. Germline V gene data show CDR1 as GTSNPN and CDR2 as SVGIG (reference sequence). This CDR3 is CAWSMGLQETQYF. DNA for the CDR3: TGTGCCTGGAGTATGGGGCTACAAGAGACCCAGTACTTC.

The rearrangement uses TRBV5-6 and TRBJ2-7; maybe TRBD1 (6 bases). Germline V gene lookup returns CDR1 SGHDT and CDR2 YYEEEE. Trimming cost V 0 bases and J 3 bases, with 10 bases left between them. This CDR3 contains 14 residues. The chain's CDR3 is CASSLGPGDYEQYF. The CDR3 bases are TGTGCCAGCAGCTTGGGGCCAGGGGACTACGAGCAGTACTTC. The entire variable domain, with the rest obtained from reference TRBV5-6 and TRBJ2-7, is as follows: DAGVTQSPTHLIKTRGQQVTLRCSPKSGHDTVSWYQQALGQGPQFIFQYYEEEERQRGNFPDRFSGHQFPNYSSELNVNALLLGDSALYLCASSLGPGDYEQYFGPGTRLTVT.

The rearrangement links TRBV7-9 to TRBJ2-1; D not certain. This CDR3 spans 12 amino acids. Germline CDR1 and CDR2: SEHNR and FQNEAQ (reference sequence). Trimming took off 7 bases at V and 4 bases at J, with 8 bases between the two ends. CDR3 amino acids: CASISRYNEQFF. The CDR3 DNA reads as TGTGCCAGCATTTCGAGGTACAATGAGCAGTTCTTC. Complete variable domain (other parts from reference TRBV7-9 and TRBJ2-1): DTGVSQNPRHKITKRGQNVTFRCDPISEHNRLYWYRQTLGQGPEFLTYFQNEAQLEKSRLLSDRFSAERPKGSFSTLEIQRTEQGDSAMYLCASISRYNEQFFGPGTRLTVL.

The genes are TRBV6-5 and TRBJ2-3; 7 bases agree with TRBD2. This CDR3 region has 13 residues. Germline V gene data show CDR1 as MNHEY and CDR2 as SVGAGI. With 6 bases clipped from V and 2 bases from J, the junction kept 2 bases outside the gene matches. The CDR3 DNA follows: TGTGCCAGCAGCGGGACTACCACAGATACGCAGTATTTT. Translating gives CASSGTTTDTQYF.

Written as DNA, the CDR3 is TGCGCCAGCAGTTTCGAGGGGACAGGGCAAATCAATGAGCAGTTCTTC. The encoded protein is CASSFEGTGQINEQFF. The chain couples TRBV5-1 to TRBJ2-1; 9 bases align to TRBD1. This CDR3 contains 16 residues. CDR1 is SGHRS, CDR2 YFSETQ, per germline. The ends lost 5 bases at V and 6 bases at J; junction bases unmatched: 12.

This clone was recorded a few times. J is TRBJ1-1 and V is TRBV4-1; 8 bases are a match to TRBD1. Germline V lookup: CDR1 MGHRA, CDR2 YSYEKL. The junction had 7 bases not matched to a gene; V was cut back by 9 bases and J by 4 bases. The CDR3 spans 13 residues. Here the CDR3 reads CASRQGAGTEAFF. CDR3 DNA: TGCGCCAGTCGGCAGGGGGCAGGCACTGAAGCTTTCTTT.

This chain links TRBV7-3 with TRBJ2-1, with TRBD2 matching 10 bases. CDR1 SGHTA and CDR2 FQGTGA come from the germline V gene. The CDR3 runs to 15 residues. Germline trimming cut 5 bases from V and 8 bases from J; bases unmatched to any gene: 9. For the CDR3, the DNA is TGTGCCAGCAGCCACGAGCGGGGGGGCATTTATGAGCAGTTCTTC. It encodes CASSHERGGIYEQFF.

The chain employs TRBV6-4 and TRBJ2-1; 8 nucleotides agree with TRBD1. This CDR3 is built from 15 residues. Germline V gives CDR1 MRHNA, CDR2 SNTAGT. Trimming removed 3 bases from V and 0 bases from J; junction bases left unmatched: 1. The CDR3 reads CASSDTGGSYNEQFF. The CDR3 DNA is TGTGCCAGCAGTGATACAGGGGGCTCCTACAATGAGCAGTTCTTC.

The V gene is TRBV4-3, the J gene TRBJ1-1; D remains unclear. The germline V gene encodes CDR1 LGHNA and CDR2 YSLEER. The CDR3 is 13 residues long. The V end lost 2 bases, the J end lost 4 bases, and 8 bases lay between the germline ends. The CDR3 region is CASSQREGTEAFF. CDR3 sequence (DNA): TGCGCCAGCAGCCAAAGGGAGGGCACTGAAGCTTTCTTT.

The CDR3 nucleotides read TGTGCCAGCCTTAACCATAACGGCGGGGAGCTGTTTTTT. Amino acids: CASLNHNGGELFF. The chain couples TRBV28 to TRBJ2-2, with D unresolved. Germline CDR1 reads MDHEN; CDR2 reads SYDVKM. The CDR3 is made up of 13 amino acids. Trimming took 8 bases from V and 7 from J, leaving 14 bases between them.

This chain joins TRBV4-1 and TRBJ2-1; TRBD2 agrees at 10 bases. CDR1 and CDR2 from the germline V gene are MGHRA and YSYEKL. This CDR3 is built from 17 residues. The trim removed 4 bases at V and 8 bases at J, leaving 14 bases unmatched. This CDR3 is CASSPSLSGGGLHEQFF. The CDR3 nucleotides read TGCGCCAGCAGCCCCTCCCTAAGCGGGGGGGGCCTCCATGAGCAGTTCTTC.

The rearrangement uses TRBV4-3 and TRBJ2-7, with 16 bases identical to TRBD2. V trimming: 3 bases; J trimming: 4 bases; junction bases outside the gene matches: 3. The germline V gene encodes CDR1 LGHNA and CDR2 YSLEER. There are 16 residues in the CDR3. The CDR3 sequence: CASSQGLAGGPYEQYF. The CDR3, as DNA: TGCGCCAGCAGCCAGGGACTAGCGGGAGGGCCATACGAGCAGTACTTC.

This chain joins TRBV25-1 and TRBJ2-7; 11 bases are a match to TRBD2. CDR3 length: 14 residues. Germline lookup yields CDR1 MGHDK and CDR2 SYGVNS. Trimming took 6 bases from V and 6 from J; bases not matched to a gene: 7. The CDR3 coding sequence is TGTGCCAGCAGGACTAGCGGGATAGCAGCCGAGCAGTACTTC. This translates into CASRTSGIAAEQYF.

This chain uses TRBV19 with TRBJ2-7; 8 nucleotides align to TRBD1. Per germline, CDR1 LNHDA and CDR2 SQIVND (reference sequence). The CDR3 is made up of 15 amino acids. V dropped 6 bases and J dropped 0; count of bases not matched to a gene: 7. The CDR3 DNA is TGTGCCAGTAGCAGGGGGCGGGCCCACTCCTACGAGCAGTACTTC. Protein product: CASSRGRAHSYEQYF. Supplemented by reference TRBV19 and TRBJ2-7, the full variable domain reads DGGITQSPKYLFRKEGQNVTLSCEQNLNHDAMYWYRQDPGQGLRLIYYSQIVNDFQKGDIAEGYSVSREKKESFPLTVTSAQKNPTAFYLCASSRGRAHSYEQYFGPGTRLTVT.